These 26 T cell receptor beta chains originate from one sample sequenced in a study of early T cells in non-severe SARS-CoV-2 infection. TCRdb re-called the 5' RACE reads with MiXCR, one entry per CDR3 protein. The sample comprises tens of thousands of distinct CDR3 sequences, more than 13% of which are singletons, and approximately 11% rests with the top ten. Material: whole blood. These receptor sequences come from an adult who was a healthcare worker with PCR-confirmed SARS-CoV-2 infection or an uninfected control (not recorded which).

The chain combines TRBV28 with TRBJ2-2; TRBD2 might be the D (6 bases). Germline CDR1 and CDR2: MDHEN and SYDVKM. V was trimmed by 4 bases and J by 6 bases, leaving 9 bases between them. This CDR3 is built from 13 residues. The CDR3 protein is CASSSGLPGELFF. The CDR3 coding sequence is TGTGCCAGCAGTTCGGGACTCCCCGGGGAGCTGTTTTTT.

This clonotype has just a few counts. CDR3: CASSSSAGAYEQYF. The CDR3 DNA reads TGTGCCAGCAGCTCGAGCGCGGGGGCATACGAGCAGTACTTC. The chain links TRBV7-9 to TRBJ2-7, with D possibly being TRBD2 (7 bases). CDR1 and CDR2 from the germline V gene are SEHNR and FQNEAQ (reference sequence). V gave up 4 bases and J gave up 4 bases, with 14 bases separating them. The CDR3 runs 14 residues.

This clonotype was found many times. V is TRBV28 and J is TRBJ1-1; no clear D gene. CDR3 length equals 14 residues. Germline CDR1 reads MDHEN; CDR2 reads SYDVKM. V lost 6 bases, J lost 5 bases, and 16 bases lay in between. The CDR3, as DNA: TGTGCCAGCAGACTGACCCGGGCGGGGACTGAAGCTTTCTTT. As protein: CASRLTRAGTEAFF.

This chain connects TRBV20-1 to TRBJ1-1, with D uncertain. Looked up from germline, CDR1 is DFQATT and CDR2 is SNEGSKA (reference sequence). CDR3 size: 13 residues. V dropped 6 bases and J dropped 1 base, with 12 bases sitting between them. The CDR3 nucleotides read TGCAGTGCCGAACCTTCACCGAACACTGAAGCTTTCTTT. The encoded protein is CSAEPSPNTEAFF.

The gene calls are TRBV11-2 and TRBJ2-1; D possibly matches TRBD1 or TRBD2 (5 bases each). Germline assignment: CDR1 SGHAT and CDR2 FQNNGV. Between the trimmed V and J ends, which lost 4 bases and 13 bases, there was a span of 20 bases. CDR3 length: 14 amino acids. The CDR3 protein is CASSSGSTGTTQFF. CDR3 sequence (DNA): TGTGCCAGCAGCTCCGGAAGCACCGGGACCACACAGTTCTTC.

V gene TRBV7-2 combines with J gene TRBJ2-1, with TRBD1 matching over 8 bases. CDR1 and CDR2 (germline): SGHTA, FQGNSA. The CDR3 length is 17 residues. V lost 1 base to trimming and J lost 2 bases; unmatched junction nucleotides: 7. CDR3 bases: TGTGCCAGCAGCTTAGTCTCCGGGACAGGCCCCTACAATGAGCAGTTCTTC. This codes for CASSLVSGTGPYNEQFF.

This clonotype was seen a single time. This chain joins TRBV11-2 and TRBJ1-1, with D perhaps TRBD1 (6 bases). CDR3 length: 16 amino acids. Germline CDR1 reads SGHAT; CDR2 reads FQNNGV. V was clipped by 5 bases and J by 3 bases, with 19 bases between them. CDR3 residues: CASSPLGVRGDTEAFF. CDR3 DNA sequence: TGTGCCAGCAGCCCCTTGGGCGTCAGGGGAGACACTGAAGCTTTCTTT.

The chain uses TRBV13 and TRBJ2-1; 8 bases agree with TRBD2. This CDR3 has 17 residues. J lost 8 bases, V lost 5 bases, and 17 bases had no gene match. Germline V CDR1 and CDR2: PRHDT, FYEKMQ (reference sequence). This CDR3 reads CASSPPGRGAHGDEQFF. The CDR3 nucleotides are TGTGCCAGCAGCCCACCAGGGCGGGGGGCCCATGGGGATGAGCAGTTCTTC.

The chain combines TRBV5-1 with TRBJ2-7, with 9 bases fitting TRBD1. The trim removed 1 base at V and 4 bases at J, leaving 6 bases unmatched. Germline lookup yields CDR1 SGHRS and CDR2 YFSETQ. The CDR3 is 15 residues long. The CDR3 spells CASSLSTGGHYEQYF. DNA of the CDR3: TGCGCCAGCAGCTTGAGCACAGGGGGCCATTACGAGCAGTACTTC.

This clonotype was observed a handful of times. V gene TRBV7-9 combines with J gene TRBJ1-2, with D possibly TRBD1 on 5 matching bases. CDR3 size: 12 residues. Trimming removed 5 bases at V and 8 bases at J, with 12 bases between. Germline V lookup: CDR1 SEHNR, CDR2 FQNEAQ (reference sequence). The CDR3 DNA reads TGTGCCAGCAGCGGAGTGGGGACCGGCTACACCTTC. Protein product: CASSGVGTGYTF.

This clonotype has more than one count but fewer than ten. The rearrangement links TRBV7-6 to TRBJ2-2; TRBD2 aligns across 13 bases. Germline CDR1 reads SGHVS; CDR2 reads FNYEAQ. With V trimmed by 5 bases and J by 3 bases, 3 bases remained unmatched. The CDR3 contains 16 residues. CDR3: CASSPGLAGDTGELFF. The CDR3 nucleotides read TGTGCCAGCAGCCCCGGACTAGCGGGGGACACCGGGGAGCTGTTTTTT.

This clonotype was detected only a few times. V is TRBV7-8 and J is TRBJ2-5; 10 bases fit TRBD1. Unmatched junction bases numbered 19, after V lost 10 bases and J lost 5 bases. Germline V gene lookup returns CDR1 SGHVS and CDR2 FQNEAQ. The CDR3 spans 17 residues. CDR3 nucleotides: TGTGCCACCCACCCCCGGGAGGGACAGGGGCACAGTGAGACCCAGTACTTC. The encoded protein is CATHPREGQGHSETQYF. Based on the CDR3 plus reference TRBV7-8 and TRBJ2-5, the full variable domain is GAGVSQSPRYKVAKRGQDVALRCDPISGHVSLFWYQQALGQGPEFLTYFQNEAQLDKSGLPSDRFFAERPEGSVSTLKIQRTQQEDSAVYLCATHPREGQGHSETQYFGPGTRLLVL.

This chain connects TRBV12-3 or TRBV12-4 to TRBJ2-7; D may correspond to TRBD1 or TRBD2 (5 bases each). V lost 5 bases and J 3 bases, leaving 14 bases between the germline ends. CDR3 length equals 14 residues. CDR3 coding DNA: TGTGCCAGCAGTCTCAGGGACCAACTCTACGAGCAGTACTTC. Translated, it gives CASSLRDQLYEQYF.

This clonotype was counted between two and nine times. The rearrangement links TRBV5-5 to TRBJ2-6; D ambiguous. This CDR3 region has 16 residues. The germline gives CDR1 SGHKS, CDR2 YYEKEE (reference sequence). Trimming removed 2 bases from V and 1 base from J, with 10 bases in between. The CDR3 is CASSLTTTSGANVLTF. CDR3 coding DNA: TGTGCCAGCAGCTTAACTACTACATCTGGGGCCAACGTCCTGACTTTC.

The chain combines TRBV3-1 with TRBJ2-5, with 8 bases fitting TRBD2. This CDR3 has 15 residues. Trimming at V came to 4 bases and at J to 2 bases, leaving 6 bases not matched to a gene. Germline values: CDR1 LGHDT, CDR2 YNNKEL (reference sequence). The CDR3 nucleotides are TGTGCCAGCAGCCCTCAGCGGGGGCCTCAAGAGACCCAGTACTTC. Protein sequence: CASSPQRGPQETQYF.

V is TRBV7-2 and J is TRBJ1-5; no reliable D call. From germline, CDR1 is SGHTA and CDR2 FQGNSA. The CDR3 is made up of 12 amino acids. Deletions cut 1 base from V and 6 bases from J, with 4 bases between. The CDR3 region has the DNA TGTGCCAGCAGCTTAGGGGTTCAGCCCCAGCATTTT. Translated, it gives CASSLGVQPQHF.

The rearrangement uses TRBV19 and TRBJ2-3, with D perhaps matching TRBD1 (6 bases). Trimming cost V 8 bases and J 3 bases, with 12 bases left between them. CDR1 LNHDA and CDR2 SQIVND come from the germline V gene (reference sequence). There are 13 residues in the CDR3. CDR3 nucleotide sequence: TGTGCCAGTTTTATGAGGGGGACAGATACGCAGTATTTT. Amino acids: CASFMRGTDTQYF.

The CDR3, as DNA: TGTGCCACCGGAGCGAAATTGTCGCCTAGCACAGATACGCAGTATTTT. Residues: CATGAKLSPSTDTQYF. The V and J genes are TRBV24-1 and TRBJ2-3, with D unresolved. CDR3 length: 16 residues. Trimming shortened V by 9 bases and J by 0 bases, and 18 bases separated the two germline ends. Germline CDR1 reads KGHDR; CDR2 reads SFDVKD.

The rearrangement uses TRBV2 and TRBJ1-1; TRBD1 is a possible D gene (5 bases). V lost 10 bases, J lost 3 bases, and 9 bases lay in between. Per the germline V gene, CDR1 is SNHLY and CDR2 is FYNNEI. This CDR3 spans 11 amino acids. The CDR3 reads CATAGHTEAFF. The CDR3 DNA reads as TGTGCCACCGCAGGGCACACTGAAGCTTTCTTT. The full variable domain, its missing parts supplied by reference TRBV2 and TRBJ1-1, is EPEVTQTPSHQVTQMGQEVILRCVPISNHLYFYWYRQILGQKVEFLVSFYNNEISEKSEIFDDQFSVERPDGSNFTLKIRSTKLEDSAMYFCATAGHTEAFFGQGTRLTVV.

Remarks on this clonotype: One junction end disagrees with the germline gene, perhaps due to a read error. This chain connects TRBV6-2 or TRBV6-3 to TRBJ1-5; D is unresolved. Germline-derived CDR1 and CDR2 are MNHEY and SVGEGT. The CDR3 sequence is 14 residues long. The CDR3 here is CANSSHQRNQPQHF. For the CDR3, the DNA is TGTGCCAACAGTTCCCATCAAAGGAATCAGCCCCAGCATTTT.

Note on this clonotype: The CDR3 does not close with the conserved phenylalanine or tryptophan, likely indicating a read error. The chain is built from TRBV12-3 or TRBV12-4 and TRBJ1-2; 9 bases fit TRBD1. V trimming: 6 bases; J trimming: 4 bases; junction bases outside the gene matches: 9. The CDR3 has 15 amino acids. The CDR3 DNA is TGTGCCAGCAGGACAGGGGGTAGAAAGTCCTATGGCTACACCCTC. Its translation is CASRTGGRKSYGYTL.

This clonotype was seen a few times. The V gene is TRBV11-2, the J gene TRBJ2-6; 13 bases fit TRBD2. Germline CDR1 reads SGHAT; CDR2 reads FQNNGV. V was clipped by 5 bases and J by 3 bases; unmatched bases: 4. This CDR3 has 17 residues. The CDR3 DNA is TGTGCCAGCAGCGAGACTAGCGGGGGGATTGGGGCCAACGTCCTGACTTTC. It encodes CASSETSGGIGANVLTF. Combining the CDR3 with reference TRBV11-2 and TRBJ2-6 gives the whole variable domain EAGVAQSPRYKIIEKRQSVAFWCNPISGHATLYWYQQILGQGPKLLIQFQNNGVVDDSQLPKDRFSAERLKGVDSTLKIQPAKLEDSAVYLCASSETSGGIGANVLTFGAGSRLTVL.

The rearrangement uses TRBV12-3 or TRBV12-4 and TRBJ2-3, with 10 bases aligning to TRBD2. This CDR3 is built from 17 residues. Trimming cost V 8 bases and J 4 bases; bases outside gene matches: 15. Here the CDR3 reads CASSPAGGPFDADTQYF. CDR3 nucleotide sequence: TGTGCCAGCTCCCCAGCGGGGGGGCCTTTCGACGCAGATACGCAGTATTTT.

V gene TRBV28 combines with J gene TRBJ2-3; D perhaps matches TRBD2 (5 bases). The CDR3 length is 13 residues. CDR1 MDHEN and CDR2 SYDVKM come from the germline V gene. V shed 6 bases and J shed 8 bases, with 15 bases lying between them. The CDR3 reads CASSPTLGGTQYF. CDR3 sequence (DNA): TGTGCCAGCAGCCCGACCCTAGGAGGTACGCAGTATTTT.

This clonotype was seen at least ten times. V usage is TRBV11-2 and J usage is TRBJ2-7; the match to TRBD2 covers 7 bases. The junction had 5 bases not matched to a gene; V was cut back by 4 bases and J by 2 bases. Germline assignment: CDR1 SGHAT and CDR2 FQNNGV. This CDR3 has 14 residues. Here the CDR3 reads CASSSGTTAYEQYF. The CDR3, as DNA: TGTGCCAGCAGCTCCGGGACTACCGCCTACGAGCAGTACTTC.

The CDR3 DNA follows: TGTGCCAGTAGTATTAGGGGACAGGGGTGGAATGAGCAGTTCTTC. It encodes CASSIRGQGWNEQFF. The chain recombines TRBV19 with TRBJ2-1; 10 bases match TRBD1. Germline trimming cut 3 bases from V and 7 bases from J; bases unmatched to any gene: 6. This CDR3 region has 15 residues. Germline values: CDR1 LNHDA, CDR2 SQIVND (reference sequence). Complete variable domain (other parts from reference TRBV19 and TRBJ2-1): DGGITQSPKYLFRKEGQNVTLSCEQNLNHDAMYWYRQDPGQGLRLIYYSQIVNDFQKGDIAEGYSVSREKKESFPLTVTSAQKNPTAFYLCASSIRGQGWNEQFFGPGTRLTVL.